This T cell receptor beta chain was profiled in a study of blood T cell repertoires in COVID-19. Study context: Donors in the United States, Italy and Spain gave samples during acute or convalescent COVID-19. Sample material is recorded as cDNA or gDNA derived from T cells, B-cell-depleted T cells, or PBMCs.

Per the authors' pipeline: Researchers report that nucleated cell counts were estimated from reference gene primer amplification. Measured with immunoSEQ multiplex PCR; TCRdb has only the in-frame clones, and not every one. The DNA gave D and trimming, while V, J and clone size come from that table. The sample lists 300,000 or so clones, about 82% occurring once. This clone was seen only once. Deletions cut 1 base from V and 2 bases from J, with 9 bases between. The germline CDR1 and CDR2 sequences are MGHRA and YSYEKL. The length of the CDR3 is 14 residues. The chain has TRBV4-1 and TRBJ2-7; no definite D call. Sequenced sample: peripheral blood. The TCR sequence derives from a woman between 50 and 59 years old with active or convalescent COVID-19. The CDR3 region is CASSQGSTTYEQYF. The CDR3 nucleotides read TGCGCCAGCAGCCAAGGATCAACTACCTACGAGCAGTACTTC.